The rows below give T cell receptor beta chains drawn from one sample of a study of cytomegalovirus exposure and HLA in healthy donors. The table came from immunoSEQ multiplex PCR; TCRdb's copy has only in-frame clones and leaves some out. The sample includes about 60,000 clones, 95% seen only once; the top ten take over 6%. Sequenced sample: PBMCs. The source is a woman aged 18-30 years in good health and CMV-seropositive. The CDR3 runs from the conserved cysteine through the conserved F or W. D genes are given only for firm matches. The size entry is marked missing in some rows and otherwise reads once, few, many or a size class.

.	TRBV5-5	.	14	TRBJ2-7	TGTGCCAGCAGCCCAGACGGGGGGCCACTCGAGCAGTACTTC	CASSPDGGPLEQYF
.	TRBV4-1	.	15	TRBJ2-4	TGCGCCAGCAGCCAATCGTGGCTGACCAAAAACATTCAGTACTTC	CASSQSWLTKNIQYF
.	TRBV14	.	15	TRBJ2-7	TGTGCCAGCAGCCAAGCTTCGGACTCCTCCTACGAGCAGTACTTC	CASSQASDSSYEQYF
once	TRBV4-3	TRBD2	15	TRBJ2-3	TGCGCCAGCAGCCACTCAGCGGGGGGGACGGATACGCAGTATTTT	CASSHSAGGTDTQYF
.	TRBV4-3	TRBD2	15	TRBJ2-3	TGCGCCAGCAGCCAAGAGTGGCTAGCGGCAGATACGCAGTATTTT	CASSQEWLAADTQYF
large	TRBV12-5	.	16	TRBJ2-4	TGTGCTAGTGGTTTGTGCCGGGGAATAGCCAAAAACATTCAGTACTTC	CASGLCRGIAKNIQYF
.	TRBV29-1	.	14	TRBJ1-1	TGCAGCGTTGTCGGAGGGCAGGGACGCACTGAAGCTTTCTTT	CSVVGGQGRTEAFF
once	TRBV6-1	.	15	TRBJ2-1	TGTGCCAGCAGTGATTTCCAGGGTGTCTACAATGAGCAGTTCTTC	CASSDFQGVYNEQFF
.	TRBV27	TRBD1	16	TRBJ2-7	TGTGCCAGCACTAAGACTCCGGGACAGGGCATCTACGAGCAGTACTTC	CASTKTPGQGIYEQYF
.	TRBV11-3	TRBD1	15	TRBJ2-1	TGTGCCAGCAGCTTGACAGGGTTCTCCCCGGGTGAGCAGTTCTTC	CASSLTGFSPGEQFF
.	TRBV14	.	13	TRBJ1-2	TGTGCCAGCGTACAGGGATCCGGCTATGGCTACACCTTC	CASVQGSGYGYTF
.	TRBV9	.	16	TRBJ2-1	TGTGCCAGCAGCGTACTGGGCGGGCGCGGCTACAATGAGCAGTTCTTC	CASSVLGGRGYNEQFF
.	TRBV2	TRBD1	14	TRBJ1-1	TGTGCCAGCAGTTGGGGACAGGGTAGGATTGAAGCTTTCTTT	CASSWGQGRIEAFF
.	TRBV29-1	.	13	TRBJ2-7	TGCAGCGTCGGAGGACAGGGACTACACGAGCAGTACTTC	CSVGGQGLHEQYF
.	TRBV18	TRBD1	15	TRBJ1-4	TGTGCCAGCTCACCACGGAACAGGGGGCAGGAAAAACTGTTTTTT	CASSPRNRGQEKLFF
.	TRBV15	.	14	TRBJ2-2	TGTGCCACCAGCAGAGACCCAGGGTACGGGGAGCTGTTTTTT	CATSRDPGYGELFF
.	TRBV20-1	.	11	TRBJ1-1	TGCAGTGCTAGTTCTTTCTTTGAAGCTTTCTTT	CSASSFFEAFF
.	TRBV12-2	.	15	TRBJ2-7	TGTGCAAGTCGCTTAGCGGTGGACAGGGCTGGGCAGGTGTACTTC	CASRLAVDRAGQVYF
.	TRBV4-3	TRBD1	15	TRBJ1-6	TGCGCCAGCAGCCAAGCCGGGACAGAGGGGTCACCCCTCCACTTT	CASSQAGTEGSPLHF
.	TRBV15	.	15	TRBJ2-6	TGTGCCACCAGCATCAGGGCCTCTGGGGCCAACGTCCTGACTTTC	CATSIRASGANVLTF
once	TRBV7-9	.	15	TRBJ2-7	TGTGCCAGCAGCTACCGGGACACACCGTCCTACGAGCAGTACTTC	CASSYRDTPSYEQYF
.	TRBV7-9	.	12	TRBJ1-1	TGTGCCAGCAGCTTGGGAACAGGGAGTGCTTTCTTT	CASSLGTGSAFF
.	TRBV7-9	.	12	TRBJ1-1	TGTGCCAGCAGCTGGGGGGACACTGAAGCTTTCTTT	CASSWGDTEAFF
once	TRBV27	.	16	TRBJ2-6	TGTGCCAGCAGTCCAACCCCAGGGGTTGGGGCCAACGTCCTGACTTTC	CASSPTPGVGANVLTF
.	TRBV29-1	.	10	TRBJ2-1	TGCAGCGTCGGGAACAATGAGCAGTTCTTC	CSVGNNEQFF
.	TRBV2	TRBD2	13	TRBJ2-7	TGTGCCAGCAGGGCGGGACTAGCTCTCGAGCAGTACTTC	CASRAGLALEQYF
.	TRBV2	TRBD2	14	TRBJ2-3	TGTGCCAGCAGACAACTAGCGAGCACAGATACGCAGTATTTT	CASRQLASTDTQYF
once	TRBV13	.	14	TRBJ2-3	TGTGCCAGCAGCATCGCACCAGGGTCAGATACGCAGTATTTT	CASSIAPGSDTQYF
.	TRBV11-2	.	12	TRBJ1-2	TGTGCCAGCACCCTCTCGGGCTATGGCTACACCTTC	CASTLSGYGYTF
.	TRBV28	.	17	TRBJ2-6	TGTGCCAGCAGTTTACTTTCGGGGTGGTCTGGGGCCAACGTCCTGACTTTC	CASSLLSGWSGANVLTF
.	TRBV4-3	.	15	TRBJ1-2	TGCGCCAGCAGCCAAGTTTACAGGACTAACTATGGCTACACCTTC	CASSQVYRTNYGYTF
.	TRBV19	.	15	TRBJ2-3	TGTGCCAGTCATTCGGCGGGTGTCGGGGATGATACGCAGTATTTT	CASHSAGVGDDTQYF
.	TRBV5-1	.	17	TRBJ1-3	TGCGCCAGCAGCCGAGCCCCGGACAGTTTCTCTGGAAACACCATATATTTT	CASSRAPDSFSGNTIYF
.	TRBV7-9	TRBD1	13	TRBJ2-7	TGTGCCAGCACAAGACAGGGGCTAGGAGAGCAGTACTTC	CASTRQGLGEQYF
.	TRBV6-6	TRBD2	15	TRBJ2-4	TGTGCCAGCAGTCCCTTCGGACTAGCGGGAAACATTCAGTACTTC	CASSPFGLAGNIQYF
once	TRBV28	TRBD1	15	TRBJ1-5	TGTGCCAGCACCGCTCGGACAGGGTGGAATCAGCCCCAGCATTTT	CASTARTGWNQPQHF
.	TRBV7-6	TRBD1	16	TRBJ1-2	TGTGCCAGCAGCTTAGGTGCAGGGGGCTCTACGGATGGCTACACCTTC	CASSLGAGGSTDGYTF